Listed here are 14 T cell receptor beta chains from one sample, sequenced in a study of naive and memory T cell subsets. Both TRBC1 and TRBC2 were covered by a beta constant-region primer of two equimolar oligonucleotides. Via MiXCR, TCRdb re-called the UMI-ligation and nested PCR reads, giving one row per CDR3 protein. The repertoire holds about 85,000 distinct CDR3 sequences, about an eighth seen once, with around 0.99% in the top ten. The source material was central memory CD4+ T cells from blood. These receptors were obtained from a human donor in good health.

The V gene is TRBV20-1, the J gene TRBJ1-5; TRBD1 is a possible D gene (5 bases). Trimming stripped 3 bases from V and 5 bases from J, with 14 bases between. The CDR3 is 14 residues long. Germline lookup yields CDR1 DFQATT and CDR2 SNEGSKA (reference sequence). Here the CDR3 reads CSASQGSGDQPQHF. The DNA of the CDR3 is TGCAGTGCTAGCCAGGGTTCTGGGGATCAGCCCCAGCATTTT.

The sample holds many counts of this clonotype. The chain couples TRBV28 to TRBJ2-1; D is undetermined. CDR1 MDHEN and CDR2 SYDVKM come from the germline V gene. Trimming took off 3 bases at V and 6 bases at J, with 9 bases between the two ends. This CDR3 contains 13 residues. The CDR3 DNA is TGTGCCAGCAGTTTCGACACCCGCAATGAGCAGTTCTTC. As protein: CASSFDTRNEQFF. Full variable domain (outside the CDR3, taken from reference TRBV28 and TRBJ2-1): DVKVTQSSRYLVKRTGEKVFLECVQDMDHENMFWYRQDPGLGLRLIYFSYDVKMKEKGDIPEGYSVSREKKERFSLILESASTNQTSMYLCASSFDTRNEQFFGPGTRLTVL.

This clonotype has a handful of counts. V gene TRBV12-3 or TRBV12-4 combines with J gene TRBJ2-4; D is tentatively TRBD1 or TRBD2 (5 bases each). This CDR3 is 13 amino acids long. Trimming removed 7 bases at V and 0 bases at J, with 7 bases between. In DNA, the CDR3 is TGTGCCAGCACTGGGGGAGCCAAAAACATTCAGTACTTC. Translation: CASTGGAKNIQYF.

This clonotype was seen ten or more times. V usage is TRBV29-1 and J usage is TRBJ2-2; tentative D call: TRBD1 (5 bases). V was cut by 7 bases and J by 5 bases, with 17 bases left in between. The CDR3 is 14 residues long. Germline CDR1 SQVTM, CDR2 ANQGSEA. This chain's CDR3 is CSATGSSHTGELFF. CDR3 nucleotides: TGCAGCGCCACAGGTTCCTCGCATACCGGGGAGCTGTTTTTT.

The sample holds a few counts of this clonotype. The chain has TRBV29-1 and TRBJ2-7, with a possible D match to TRBD2 (6 bases). This CDR3 has 13 residues. Germline V CDR1 and CDR2: SQVTM, ANQGSEA. The V end lost 7 bases, the J end lost 2 bases, and 15 bases lay between the germline ends. The CDR3 DNA follows: TGCAGCGCGGGGTACGGGGGAACCTACGAGCAGTACTTC. This sequence encodes CSAGYGGTYEQYF.

CDR3: CASRKQGRYNEQFF. The CDR3 DNA reads TGTGCCAGCAGAAAACAGGGGCGATACAATGAGCAGTTCTTC. The rearrangement joins TRBV12-3 or TRBV12-4 to TRBJ2-1; TRBD1 matches at 7 bases. The CDR3 contains 14 residues. J was trimmed by 4 bases and V by 6 bases; bases with no gene match: 6.

The chain is built from TRBV7-6 and TRBJ1-1, with D unresolved. This CDR3 has 14 amino acids. V was pared by 4 bases and J by 11 bases, with 20 bases between. Per germline, CDR1 SGHVS and CDR2 FNYEAQ. The CDR3 loop reads CASSSIQHPAVAFF. The CDR3, as DNA: TGTGCCAGCAGCTCCATTCAACATCCGGCTGTTGCTTTCTTT.

The chain carries TRBV6-5 and TRBJ2-3; D assignment may be TRBD1 or TRBD2 (5 bases each). The CDR3 is 13 residues long. Trimming shortened V by 11 bases and J by 1 base, and 13 bases separated the two germline ends. The V gene's germline CDR1 is MNHEY and CDR2 SVGAGI. The CDR3 region is CAARRGCTDTQYF. CDR3 sequence (DNA): TGTGCCGCCCGCCGGGGCTGCACAGATACGCAGTATTTT.

This clonotype was seen more than once but under ten times. V gene TRBV29-1 combines with J gene TRBJ1-3; 10 nucleotides line up with TRBD1. The CDR3 contains 15 residues. CDR1 is SQVTM and CDR2 is ANQGSEA in the germline V gene. Losses at the gene ends were 6 bases for V and 2 bases for J; bases not matched to a gene: 7. The CDR3 spells CSVHDRGQAGNTIYF. The CDR3 coding sequence is TGCAGCGTGCACGACAGGGGGCAGGCTGGAAACACCATATATTTT.

In this sample, this clonotype turned up many times. The V and J genes are TRBV19 and TRBJ2-1, with 8 bases identical to TRBD2. Germline values: CDR1 LNHDA, CDR2 SQIVND (reference sequence). Trimming cost V 2 bases and J 7 bases; bases outside gene matches: 7. The CDR3 has 15 residues. The CDR3 sequence is CASSIPSGSKNEQFF. CDR3 DNA: TGTGCCAGTAGTATACCGAGCGGGAGTAAAAATGAGCAGTTCTTC.

This clonotype was picked up a small number of times. The gene calls are TRBV7-2 and TRBJ1-4, with D unresolved. The V gene lost 4 bases and the J gene lost 6 bases, with 6 bases spanning the gap. This CDR3 region has 12 residues. In germline, CDR1 is SGHTA, CDR2 FQGNSA. The CDR3 protein is CASSSFHEKLFF. In DNA, the CDR3 is TGTGCCAGCAGCTCCTTCCATGAAAAACTGTTTTTT.

The chain uses TRBV30 and TRBJ2-7; D gene unclear. The V end lost 5 bases, the J end lost 2 bases, and 16 bases lay between the germline ends. The CDR3 is 14 amino acids. Germline V gene sequence: CDR1 GTSNPN, CDR2 SVGIG (reference sequence). CDR3 sequence: CAWHGPPLAYEQYF. CDR3 nucleotides: TGTGCCTGGCATGGCCCCCCCCTGGCCTACGAGCAGTACTTC.

In its sample, this clonotype was seen a few times. This chain joins TRBV24-1 and TRBJ2-2; D remains unclear. This CDR3 has 13 residues. V was trimmed by 6 bases and J by 0 bases, leaving 4 bases between them. Germline values: CDR1 KGHDR, CDR2 SFDVKD. CDR3 coding DNA: TGTGCCACCAGTCCAGCGAACACCGGGGAGCTGTTTTTT. Translated: CATSPANTGELFF.

This clonotype was detected only a few times. The rearrangement links TRBV15 to TRBJ2-1; 12 nucleotides line up with TRBD2. Germline CDR1 is LNHNV and CDR2 is YYDKDF (reference sequence). V shed 3 bases, J shed 5 bases, and the junction held 5 bases outside the gene matches. The CDR3 is made up of 16 amino acids. CDR3 bases: TGTGCCACCAGCAGCCCGGGACTAGCGGGTAACAATGAGCAGTTCTTC. Its protein product is CATSSPGLAGNNEQFF.